This T cell receptor (beta chain) was sequenced in a study of T-cell memory formation after mild COVID-19. Study overall: TCR clusters largely stayed donor specific. The study, taken as a whole, reports: Day 37-peaking second-wave clones had unconfirmed SARS-CoV-2 specificity.

J was trimmed by 0 bases and V by 1 base; bases with no gene match: 3. The CDR3 sequence is 18 residues long. Germline V gene data show CDR1 as LNHNV and CDR2 as YYDKDF (reference sequence). On this clonotype: No antigen is known for it.

MiXCR, run by TCRdb on the 5' RACE reads, gives a single entry per CDR3 protein. The sample carries some 68,000 distinct CDR3 sequences, 16% recorded once. The chain has TRBV15 and TRBJ2-1; 13 nucleotides line up with TRBD2. What was sequenced was PBMCs or a T cell subset sorted from them (not recorded which). This sequence was found in an adult woman who had mild COVID-19 (a few samples of this study predate the infection). Cell type and time point are not known. This CDR3 is CATSRGTSGGASYNEQFF. DNA of the CDR3: TGTGCCACCAGCAGAGGAACTAGCGGGGGGGCCTCCTACAATGAGCAGTTCTTC.